The following is a T cell receptor beta chain sequence with its context. Its cognate antigen is unknown. Only in-frame clones appear in the TCRdb table, and some are missing; sequencing was by immunoSEQ multiplex PCR. This table has 200,000 or so clones, about 92% appearing once. The V and J ends lost 3 bases and 8 bases respectively, with 19 bases between them. The CDR3 loop spans 15 amino acids. Germline values: CDR1 KGHSH, CDR2 LQKENI. This sample is drawn from a study of T cell responses to AZD1222 COVID-19 vaccine. Study-level points and caveats: Per reports, nearly half of all spike-specific TCRs target regions that are unmutated in variants.

The receptor's source is an adult in good health. The sample was peripheral blood, taken on day 0 of MenACWY control vaccination. V is TRBV18 and J is TRBJ1-2; D is uncertain. The CDR3 region has the DNA TGTGCCAGCTCACCCTCGACGCCGAAGGGTGAGGGCTACACCTTC. Protein product: CASSPSTPKGEGYTF.